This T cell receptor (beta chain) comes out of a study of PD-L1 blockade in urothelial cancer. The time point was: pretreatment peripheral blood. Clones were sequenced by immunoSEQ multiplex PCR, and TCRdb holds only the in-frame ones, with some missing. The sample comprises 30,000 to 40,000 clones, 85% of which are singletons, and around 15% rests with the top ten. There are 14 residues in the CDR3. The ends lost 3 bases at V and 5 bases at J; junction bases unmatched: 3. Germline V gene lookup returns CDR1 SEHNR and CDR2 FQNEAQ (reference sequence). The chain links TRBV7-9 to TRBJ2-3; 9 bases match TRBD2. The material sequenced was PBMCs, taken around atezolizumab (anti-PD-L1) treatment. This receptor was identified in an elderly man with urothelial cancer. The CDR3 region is CASSLRREGDTQYF. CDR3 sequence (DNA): TGTGCCAGCAGCTTGCGGCGGGAGGGAGATACGCAGTATTTT.